A selection of T cell receptor beta chains follows, all from one sample in a study of blood T cell repertoires in COVID-19. Libraries were prepared by immunoSEQ multiplex PCR; TCRdb keeps only in-frame clonotypes and omits some of them. The table lists 130,000 to 150,000 clones, roughly 84% of them singletons. What was sequenced was PBMCs or T cells enriched from blood (not recorded which). Receptors originate from a woman in her fifties or sixties who had been exposed to COVID-19. The conserved cysteine and the conserved F or W are not part of the CDR3 here. The order of the fields is J gene, V gene, clone size, CDR3 protein. Clone size is stated in some rows and not others, as once, few, many or a class when expanded.

TRBJ2-2 | TRBV27 | . | ASYDRPGVPAEVF
TRBJ2-7 | TRBV7-2 | . | ASSPQPGLIYEQY
TRBJ1-2 | TRBV18 | . | ASSPDTSNYGYT
TRBJ1-2 | TRBV29-1 | . | SVGTGQGLNYGYT
TRBJ1-1 | TRBV27 | . | ASSFRDRSEAF
TRBJ1-1 | TRBV27 | . | ASSQTSNTEAF
TRBJ1-1 | TRBV27 | . | ASSLLPNTEAF
TRBJ2-2 | TRBV21-1 | . | ASSAHRGRDLNTGELF
TRBJ2-1 | TRBV18 | . | ASSPVTVDEQF
TRBJ1-1 | TRBV2 | . | ASTGLATEAF
TRBJ2-5 | TRBV5-4 | . | ASSLGPLETQY
TRBJ2-5 | TRBV7-9 | . | ASSELRTLETQY
TRBJ1-5 | TRBV19 | . | ASSIQGSNQPQH
TRBJ1-4 | TRBV19 | . | ASSIQGAANEKLF
TRBJ1-6 | TRBV5-5 | . | ASERESTEPRNSPLH
TRBJ1-2 | TRBV29-1 | . | STRQGINYGYT
TRBJ2-5 | TRBV10-1 | . | ASSRDRVEETQY
TRBJ2-7 | TRBV7-2 | . | ASSFLQGAQCD
TRBJ2-7 | TRBV7-9 | . | ASSLGLAGRHEQY
TRBJ1-1 | TRBV18 | . | ASSPQFTKAEAF
TRBJ2-4 | TRBV19 | . | ASREAKNIQY
TRBJ2-5 | TRBV7-8 | . | ASSWRRTGGAETQY
TRBJ1-1 | TRBV19 | . | ASSSPGGAGNTEAF
TRBJ2-5 | TRBV12-3/TRBV12-4 | . | ASSRLVPGTQY
TRBJ1-1 | TRBV3-1/TRBV3-2 | few | ASSQDTGIGAF
TRBJ2-1 | TRBV7-9 | few | ASTSGGSSYNEQF
TRBJ2-1 | TRBV4-1 | . | ASSQESAGTSGRAREQF
TRBJ2-5 | TRBV5-4 | . | ASSLAGGWETQY
TRBJ1-5 | TRBV6-2/TRBV6-3 | . | ASSYSTVPGSNQPQH
TRBJ2-5 | TRBV7-2 | . | ASSLDSGQETQY
TRBJ1-2 | TRBV5-1 | once | ASSYDRGKAANYGYT
TRBJ1-5 | TRBV6-5 | . | ASSQTQDPNQPQH
TRBJ2-3 | TRBV4-3 | . | ASSRRLAGGTDTQY
TRBJ1-2 | TRBV6-1 | . | ASSEGGAADGYT
TRBJ2-7 | TRBV2 | . | ASSDRGQVGYEQY
TRBJ1-4 | TRBV21-1 | . | ASSSWDRASEKLF
TRBJ2-1 | TRBV28 | few | ASSATSGGYNEQF
TRBJ2-7 | TRBV11-2 | . | ASSHREGTYSYEQY
TRBJ1-1 | TRBV9 | . | ASSVRDSAPEAF
TRBJ1-6 | TRBV7-9 | few | ASSLDRAESPLH
TRBJ2-7 | TRBV19 | . | ASSRETGTGAYEQY
TRBJ1-1 | TRBV30 | . | AWRQRGGNTEAF
TRBJ1-2 | TRBV5-8 | . | ASSLLQGIHGYT
TRBJ1-2 | TRBV3-1/TRBV3-2 | . | ASSQVYREGKNYGYT
TRBJ1-1 | TRBV21-1 | . | ASSKVRATLNTEAF
TRBJ1-3 | TRBV5-1 | few | ASSKRGTGGGNTIY
TRBJ1-1 | TRBV7-9 | . | ASSLAQGDTEAF
TRBJ2-7 | TRBV13 | . | ASSLDGTGDYEQY
TRBJ1-1 | TRBV25-1 | . | ASSDITGSANTEAF
TRBJ1-1 | TRBV6-1 | medium-sized | ASSEGDRGEAF
TRBJ1-4 | TRBV7-9 | . | ASSLEGATNEKLF
TRBJ2-5 | TRBV10-1 | once | ASSESGAVQETQY
TRBJ2-1 | TRBV10-3 | . | AIRQSGGKPNEQF
TRBJ1-5 | TRBV5-8 | once | ASSLVGGSNQPQH
TRBJ1-5 | TRBV7-8 | . | ASSPRTGSNQPQH
TRBJ2-5 | TRBV7-8 | . | ASSAGLKETQY
TRBJ1-6 | TRBV3-1/TRBV3-2 | . | ASSQLTGGSPLH
TRBJ2-3 | TRBV19 | . | ASSIDPADGSGTKY
TRBJ2-1 | TRBV5-6 | . | ASSLVMREPRNEQF
TRBJ2-6 | TRBV10-1 | few | ASSPGRVGANVLT